The source of this TCR beta chain is a study of a mutant IDH1 vaccine in newly diagnosed glioma. Study information: Visit V12 happened at week 35; visit V13 happened at week 47.

Turning to this clone: Its antigen is not known.

Here immunoSEQ multiplex PCR was the method, and the copy in TCRdb shows in-frame clones only, minus some. The sample carries tens of thousands of clones, approximately 80% recorded once. Indicated time point: week 35, safety follow-up. Each dose delivered 300 ug of mutant IDH1 20-mer peptide subcutaneously with imiquimod. Astrocytomas that were new, WHO grade 3 or 4, IDH1-mutant and ATRX-lost were present in the donors. This CDR3 spans 16 amino acids. The V and J ends lost 2 bases and 8 bases, in that order; junction bases with no gene match: 7. In germline, CDR1 is SGDLS, CDR2 YYNGEE. Findings and caveats of the study: Among top peripheral T cell clonotypes, changes seemed unrelated to pseudoprogression.

The chain has TRBV9 and TRBJ2-1; 13 nucleotides align to TRBD2. This sequence was found in a man aged 40-50 years with glioma. The material was PBMCs, obtained from a glioma patient whose treatment included an IDH1 peptide vaccine. The CDR3, as DNA: TGTGCCAGCAGCGTCGGACTAGCGGGAGTGTTGGATGAGCAGTTCTTC. Its translation is CASSVGLAGVLDEQFF.